The 24 T cell receptor beta chains given below trace back to one sample, sequenced in a study of blood T cell repertoires in COVID-19. The protocol was immunoSEQ multiplex PCR, while the TCRdb copy is restricted to in-frame clones and leaves out a portion. The sample comprises approximately 210,000 clones, about 86% of which are singletons, and around 10% rests with the top ten. The sequenced material came from PBMCs or T cells enriched from blood (not recorded which). The receptors originated from a woman between 45 and 65 years old with acute COVID-19.

The rearrangement joins TRBV2 to TRBJ2-3; 9 positions agree with TRBD2. V gave up 2 bases and J gave up 1 base; unmatched junction bases: 4. Germline V gene data show CDR1 as SNHLY and CDR2 as FYNNEI. This CDR3 has 16 residues. The CDR3 is CASSERSSGGTDTQYF. CDR3 in DNA: TGTGCCAGCAGTGAAAGGTCTAGCGGGGGCACAGATACGCAGTATTTT. The variable domain in full, with the rest retrieved from reference TRBV2 and TRBJ2-3, is EPEVTQTPSHQVTQMGQEVILRCVPISNHLYFYWYRQILGQKVEFLVSFYNNEISEKSEIFDDQFSVERPDGSNFTLKIRSTKLEDSAMYFCASSERSSGGTDTQYFGPGTRLTVL.

This rearrangement joins TRBV19 to TRBJ2-7, with TRBD2 as a possible D gene (6 bases). Trimming took 3 bases from V and 3 from J, leaving 12 bases between them. From germline, CDR1 is LNHDA and CDR2 SQIVND (reference sequence). CDR3 length: 14 amino acids. The CDR3 loop is CASSIRGTYYEQYF. As DNA, the CDR3 is TGTGCCAGTAGTATTAGAGGGACTTACTACGAGCAGTACTTC.

This clone has a single count. The chain links TRBV9 to TRBJ2-7; TRBD2 matches 7 bases. CDR3 size: 15 residues. Trimming took 0 bases from V and 5 from J; bases not matched to a gene: 8. Looked up from germline, CDR1 is SGDLS and CDR2 is YYNGEE. CDR3 DNA: TGTGCCAGCAGCGTAGACTCGGGCCGGGGGGACGAGCAGTACTTC. This gives the protein CASSVDSGRGDEQYF.

The CDR3 reads CASSVQEAGGSEQYF. CDR3 sequence (DNA): TGCGCCAGCAGCGTACAAGAAGCGGGAGGCTCCGAGCAGTACTTC. V gene TRBV5-1 combines with J gene TRBJ2-7; 9 nucleotides match TRBD2. Germline trimming cut 4 bases from V and 6 bases from J; bases unmatched to any gene: 11. CDR1 and CDR2 (germline): SGHRS, YFSETQ. This CDR3 is built from 15 residues.

The chain is built from TRBV10-3 and TRBJ1-1, with D tentatively TRBD1 (6 bases). V shed 6 bases and J shed 0 bases, with 11 bases lying between them. The CDR3 consists of 14 residues. Germline V gives CDR1 ENHRY, CDR2 SYGVKD. The CDR3 sequence: CAIRQDSLNTEAFF. CDR3 DNA sequence: TGTGCCATCAGGCAGGACAGTTTGAACACTGAAGCTTTCTTT.

J is TRBJ1-6 and V is TRBV4-3; no definite D call. Looked up from germline, CDR1 is LGHNA and CDR2 is YSLEER. This CDR3 has 15 residues. The V gene lost 3 bases and the J gene lost 7 bases, with 13 bases spanning the gap. CDR3 loop: CASSHPPGVNSPLHF. The CDR3 bases are TGCGCCAGCAGCCACCCCCCTGGAGTAAATTCACCCCTCCACTTT.

The gene calls are TRBV6-6 and TRBJ1-5; tentatively, D is TRBD1 (6 bases). The ends were cut back, 8 bases at V and 4 bases at J, with 12 bases in the middle. The CDR3 loop spans 13 amino acids. The V gene's germline CDR1 is MNHNY and CDR2 SVGAGI (reference sequence). CDR3 region: CASQGGGNQPQHF. In DNA form, the CDR3 reads TGTGCCAGCCAGGGAGGGGGGAATCAGCCCCAGCATTTT.

This clone appeared a few times. V usage is TRBV7-2 and J usage is TRBJ2-5; tentative D call: TRBD1 (6 bases). The CDR3 is 16 residues long. Germline loops: CDR1 SGHTA, CDR2 FQGNSA. The ends were cut back, 4 bases at V and 3 bases at J, with 18 bases in the middle. CDR3 DNA sequence: TGTGCCAGCAGCTCTAGGGGGATTCCGGGAAAAGAGACCCAGTACTTC. Translating gives CASSSRGIPGKETQYF. Using reference TRBV7-2 and TRBJ2-5 for the parts outside the CDR3, the full variable domain is GAGVSQSPSNKVTEKGKDVELRCDPISGHTALYWYRQSLGQGLEFLIYFQGNSAPDKSGLPSDRFSAERTGGSVSTLTIQRTQQEDSAVYLCASSSRGIPGKETQYFGPGTRLLVL.

The rearrangement uses TRBV19 and TRBJ2-3; TRBD2 aligns across 10 bases. Trimming cost V 6 bases and J 0 bases; bases outside gene matches: 3. CDR3 length: 15 amino acids. Germline V gives CDR1 LNHDA, CDR2 SQIVND (reference sequence). The CDR3 sequence: CASSLTSGSTDTQYF. In DNA, the CDR3 is TGTGCCAGTAGCTTGACTAGCGGGAGCACAGATACGCAGTATTTT.

V usage is TRBV18 and J usage is TRBJ1-4; 9 nucleotides match TRBD1. V shed 3 bases and J 4 bases; nucleotides not matched to a gene: 6. This CDR3 spans 16 amino acids. CDR1 is KGHSH, CDR2 LQKENI, per germline. The CDR3 DNA follows: TGTGCCAGCTCACCGAGGGGACAGGGCGTTAATGAAAAACTGTTTTTT. It specifies CASSPRGQGVNEKLFF.

The J gene is TRBJ2-7, the V gene TRBV6-5; no clear D. Germline CDR1 and CDR2: MNHEY and SVGAGI. The length of the CDR3 is 12 residues. Trimming pared 6 bases from V and 1 base from J, leaving 7 bases between. CDR3 residues: CASSLQSYEQYF. The CDR3 DNA follows: TGTGCCAGCAGCCTGCAGTCCTACGAGCAGTACTTC.

This sequence joins TRBV7-2 and TRBJ2-7; D is perhaps TRBD1 (6 bases). V was clipped by 1 base and J by 1 base, with 11 bases between them. Per germline, CDR1 SGHTA and CDR2 FQGNSA. The CDR3 sequence is 15 residues long. CDR3 nucleotide sequence: TGTGCCAGCAGCTTAGGCCAGGGGCGTTCCTACGAGCAGTACTTC. Its translation is CASSLGQGRSYEQYF.

The rearrangement uses TRBV27 and TRBJ1-4; tentative D call: TRBD1 (5 bases). The length of the CDR3 is 14 residues. Germline V gene data show CDR1 as MNHEY and CDR2 as SMNVEV (reference sequence). V dropped 3 bases and J dropped 7 bases, with 12 bases sitting between them. CDR3 coding DNA: TGTGCCAGCAGTTTTGGGGGAGGGAGTGAAAAACTGTTTTTT. It encodes CASSFGGGSEKLFF.

V usage is TRBV14 and J usage is TRBJ1-5, with unresolved D. The CDR3 length is 13 residues. CDR1 and CDR2 (germline): SGHDN, FVKESK. Between the trimmed V and J ends, which lost 10 bases and 7 bases, there was a span of 17 bases. DNA for the CDR3: TGTGCCACCGGGAGGAGTTATTGCCAGCCCCAGCATTTT. Protein: CATGRSYCQPQHF.

A remark on this clone: At the DNA level, this CDR3 is encoded by other sequences in the same sample as well. J is TRBJ2-7 and V is TRBV5-1, with 12 bases lining up with TRBD2. V trimming: 7 bases; J trimming: 3 bases; junction bases outside the gene matches: 2. Per germline, CDR1 SGHRS and CDR2 YFSETQ. The CDR3 has 13 residues. The CDR3 DNA follows: TGCGCCAGCTCTAGCGGGAGGGTCTACGAGCAGTACTTC. It specifies CASSSGRVYEQYF.

The chain uses TRBV10-3 and TRBJ2-1; 11 bases align to TRBD2. The trim removed 2 bases at V and 6 bases at J, leaving 6 bases unmatched. The germline V gene has CDR1 ENHRY and CDR2 SYGVKD. The CDR3 covers 16 residues. The CDR3 nucleotides read TGTGCCATCAGTGAGACCCTAGGGACTAGCGGCAATGAGCAGTTCTTC. It codes for CAISETLGTSGNEQFF.

Turning to this clone: A read error may produce the germline difference seen at one junction end. Additional DNA sequences in this sample encode the identical CDR3. The CDR3 DNA is TGTGCCAGCAGCTACTTGGGGGGGCCCTACAATGAGCAGTTCTTC. Protein product: CASSYLGGPYNEQFF. This chain links TRBV6-2 or TRBV6-3 with TRBJ2-1, with a tentative D call TRBD2 (7 bases). CDR3 length equals 15 residues. CDR1 and CDR2 from the germline V gene are MNHEY and SVGEGT.

This chain joins TRBV14 and TRBJ1-6, with TRBD1 matching over 8 bases. In germline, CDR1 is SGHDN, CDR2 FVKESK. The CDR3 spans 15 residues. The V segment lost 4 bases and the J segment 10 bases; nucleotides outside the gene matches: 9. CDR3 nucleotides: TGTGCCAGCAGCCGCACAACCGGGACAGGATCACCCCTCCACTTT. Its protein product is CASSRTTGTGSPLHF.

The rearrangement joins TRBV27 to TRBJ1-2, with D hard to call. The CDR3 sequence is 13 residues long. Germline CDR1 and CDR2: MNHEY and SMNVEV (reference sequence). Trimming left V 4 bases short and J 3 bases short, with 9 bases between. The CDR3, as DNA: TGTGCCAGCAGTTCTGGGCCGGACTATGGCTACACCTTC. Translation: CASSSGPDYGYTF.

J is TRBJ2-3 and V is TRBV7-9, with TRBD2 matching over 8 bases. Germline V gives CDR1 SEHNR, CDR2 FQNEAQ (reference sequence). Unmatched junction bases numbered 8, after V lost 5 bases and J lost 1 base. The CDR3 is made up of 16 amino acids. The CDR3: CASSHGGALGTDTQYF. The CDR3 DNA sequence: TGTGCCAGCAGCCACGGGGGGGCTTTGGGCACAGATACGCAGTATTTT.

This chain joins TRBV5-1 and TRBJ2-7; TRBD2 matches at 15 bases. Germline V gene data show CDR1 as SGHRS and CDR2 as YFSETQ. CDR3 length: 16 amino acids. V gave up 4 bases and J gave up 3 bases; unmatched junction bases: 5. CDR3 bases: TGCGCCAGCAGCATCGGGACTAGCGGGAGGCTCTACGAGCAGTACTTC. It is translated as CASSIGTSGRLYEQYF.

The chain recombines TRBV9 with TRBJ2-5, with 8 bases that match TRBD2. Germline CDR1 SGDLS, CDR2 YYNGEE. The CDR3 contains 14 residues. V shed 3 bases, J shed 2 bases, and the junction held 3 bases outside the gene matches. The CDR3 reads CASSERGIQETQYF. Here the CDR3 DNA reads TGTGCCAGCAGCGAGCGGGGGATTCAAGAGACCCAGTACTTC.

The chain couples TRBV27 to TRBJ1-2; D gene uncertain. CDR3 length: 13 amino acids. V lost 2 bases, J lost 3 bases, and 7 bases lay in between. Germline V gene data show CDR1 as MNHEY and CDR2 as SMNVEV (reference sequence). The CDR3: CASSLQLHYGYTF. In DNA form, the CDR3 reads TGTGCCAGCAGTTTACAACTTCACTATGGCTACACCTTC.

V gene TRBV18 combines with J gene TRBJ1-4, with a tentative D call TRBD1 (5 bases). Germline V lookup: CDR1 KGHSH, CDR2 LQKENI. The V end was cut by 2 bases, the J end by 8 bases, with 12 bases between. CDR3 length: 14 residues. CDR3 nucleotide sequence: TGTGCCAGCTCACCAAGTGGGGCGAGGGAAAAACTGTTTTTT. Protein: CASSPSGAREKLFF. Full variable domain (remainder filled in from reference TRBV18 and TRBJ1-4): NAGVMQNPRHLVRRRGQEARLRCSPMKGHSHVYWYRQLPEEGLKFMVYLQKENIIDESGMPKERFSAEFPKEGPSILRIQQVVRGDSAAYFCASSPSGAREKLFFGSGTQLSVL.